The 21 T cell receptor beta chains below all came from one sample that was sequenced in a study of shared clonotypes between healthy human individuals. This table comes from immunoSEQ multiplex PCR, and its TCRdb copy is limited to in-frame clones, with some not included. Among under 1,900,000 clones listed, 97% to 99% were seen once. The material sequenced was naive CD4+ T cells sorted from blood. Documented subset: CD45RA+ positively selected. All receptors derive from a young man in good health.

V gene TRBV7-8 combines with J gene TRBJ2-7; 9 bases line up with TRBD2. Looked up from germline, CDR1 is SGHVS and CDR2 is FQNEAQ. The length of the CDR3 is 17 residues. The V and J ends lost 5 bases and 6 bases, in that order; junction bases with no gene match: 17. CDR3 nucleotides: TGTGCCAGCAGCGCACACCCTAGCGGGACGGAGGAACGCGAGCAGTACTTC. Translated: CASSAHPSGTEEREQYF.

This chain uses TRBV11-2 with TRBJ2-1, with D hard to call. This CDR3 spans 13 amino acids. The V end lost 6 bases, the J end lost 12 bases, and 18 bases lay between the germline ends. Germline V gene lookup returns CDR1 SGHAT and CDR2 FQNNGV. The CDR3 loop is CASSPEVGTGQFF. The CDR3, as DNA: TGTGCCAGCAGTCCCGAGGTCGGTACTGGGCAGTTCTTC.

In this sample, this clone turned up once. The J gene is TRBJ2-1, the V gene TRBV5-1; 13 bases agree with TRBD2. This CDR3 is 16 amino acids long. J gave up 1 base and V 4 bases, and 2 bases lay outside the gene matches. Germline lookup yields CDR1 SGHRS and CDR2 YFSETQ. CDR3 DNA sequence: TGCGCCAGCAGCGGGGGACTAGCGGGATCCTACAATGAGCAGTTCTTC. This translates into CASSGGLAGSYNEQFF.

This chain joins TRBV2 and TRBJ2-7; 10 bases fit TRBD2. V was clipped by 4 bases and J by 7 bases; unmatched bases: 7. CDR1 and CDR2 (germline): SNHLY, FYNNEI. The CDR3 sequence is 14 residues long. As DNA, the CDR3 is TGTGCCAGCAGTGGCATGCTAGCGGGAGTGGAGCAGTACTTC. Translating gives CASSGMLAGVEQYF.

This chain uses TRBV4-1 with TRBJ1-5, with D perhaps matching TRBD1 (6 bases). V was clipped by 3 bases and J by 7 bases, with 16 bases between them. This CDR3 has 15 residues. Germline CDR1 reads MGHRA; CDR2 reads YSYEKL. The CDR3: CASSQRQEAGQPQHF. The DNA of the CDR3 is TGCGCCAGCAGCCAGCGACAGGAGGCGGGACAGCCCCAGCATTTT.

This chain uses TRBV5-1 with TRBJ2-1, with D perhaps TRBD2 (5 bases). The CDR3 length is 14 residues. Deletions cut 3 bases from V and 8 bases from J, with 15 bases between. CDR1 is SGHRS, CDR2 YFSETQ, per germline. The CDR3 coding sequence is TGCGCCAGCAGCTCGCTCACGGGGTTCGATGAGCAGTTCTTC. It is translated as CASSSLTGFDEQFF.

The CDR3 reads CASSLVDGTSTDTQYF. The CDR3 nucleotides read TGTGCCAGCAGCTTAGTAGACGGGACCAGCACAGATACGCAGTATTTT. The rearrangement links TRBV7-2 to TRBJ2-3; D assignment may be TRBD1 or TRBD2 (5 bases each). CDR3 length: 16 amino acids. V was clipped by 1 base and J by 0 bases, with 11 bases between them. Germline CDR1 reads SGHTA; CDR2 reads FQGNSA.

The chain has TRBV7-9 and TRBJ1-1; the match to TRBD1 covers 7 bases. V trimming: 5 bases; J trimming: 0 bases; junction bases outside the gene matches: 6. The CDR3 runs to 15 residues. Germline CDR1 and CDR2: SEHNR and FQNEAQ (reference sequence). The CDR3: CASSPMGQLNTEAFF. Here the CDR3 DNA reads TGTGCCAGCAGCCCCATGGGACAGTTGAACACTGAAGCTTTCTTT.

The V call is TRBV10-2, the J call TRBJ2-7; D possibly corresponds to TRBD1 (5 bases). Trimming took 2 bases from V and 0 from J, leaving 11 bases between them. Germline-derived CDR1 and CDR2 are WSHSY and SAAADI. The length of the CDR3 is 15 residues. This CDR3 reads CASSERGTSSYEQYF. The CDR3 coding sequence is TGCGCCAGCAGTGAGAGGGGTACCAGCTCCTACGAGCAGTACTTC.

J is TRBJ1-1 and V is TRBV18, with 8 bases matching TRBD1. Germline V gene data show CDR1 as KGHSH and CDR2 as LQKENI. V lost 0 bases, J lost 11 bases, and 5 bases stayed unmatched. The CDR3 length is 13 residues. The chain's CDR3 is CASSPPVTGEAFF. CDR3 nucleotide sequence: TGTGCCAGCTCACCACCCGTGACAGGGGAGGCTTTCTTT.

Of note for this clone: Other DNA sequences of this sample code for an identical CDR3. This chain uses TRBV9 with TRBJ2-3; unclear D gene. The V gene lost 0 bases and the J gene lost 0 bases, with 11 bases spanning the gap. The CDR3 covers 16 residues. CDR1 SGDLS and CDR2 YYNGEE come from the germline V gene. The CDR3 reads CASSVGAGTSTDTQYF. DNA for the CDR3: TGTGCCAGCAGCGTAGGGGCAGGAACTAGCACAGATACGCAGTATTTT. Supplemented by reference TRBV9 and TRBJ2-3, the full variable domain reads DSGVTQTPKHLITATGQRVTLRCSPRSGDLSVYWYQQSLDQGLQFLIQYYNGEERAKGNILERFSAQQFPDLHSELNLSSLELGDSALYFCASSVGAGTSTDTQYFGPGTRLTVL.

This clone was detected only once. The chain couples TRBV18 to TRBJ2-5; tentatively, D is TRBD1 (6 bases). The CDR3 has 17 amino acids. Germline V gene lookup returns CDR1 KGHSH and CDR2 LQKENI. Trimming removed 3 bases from V and 6 bases from J, with 23 bases in between. CDR3: CASSPPGTSDFRQTQYF. For the CDR3, the DNA is TGTGCCAGCTCACCCCCTGGGACATCTGATTTCAGGCAGACCCAGTACTTC.

This chain uses TRBV27 with TRBJ2-7; tentative D call: TRBD1 (6 bases). Germline loops: CDR1 MNHEY, CDR2 SMNVEV (reference sequence). The CDR3 sequence is 14 residues long. With 6 bases removed from V and 3 bases from J, the gap between germline ends came to 15 bases. The CDR3 region has the DNA TGTGCCAGCAGCGGGACACCTCAAGTCTACGAGCAGTACTTC. It translates to CASSGTPQVYEQYF.

The chain carries TRBV5-4 and TRBJ2-2; TRBD2 matches 9 bases. Germline assignment: CDR1 SGHNT and CDR2 YYREEE (reference sequence). This CDR3 is built from 16 residues. Trimming at V came to 4 bases and at J to 1 base, leaving 5 bases not matched to a gene. In DNA, the CDR3 is TGTGCCAGCAGCACCGGGACTAGCAGGAACACCGGGGAGCTGTTTTTT. Amino acid sequence: CASSTGTSRNTGELFF.

The genes are TRBV6-4 and TRBJ2-1; 15 bases line up with TRBD2. The CDR3 contains 19 residues. From germline, CDR1 is MRHNA and CDR2 SNTAGT. V lost 0 bases and J lost 4; bases outside the gene matches: 7. DNA of the CDR3: TGTGCCAGCAGTGACTCACCGGGACTAGCGGGAGGAAAGTACAATGAGCAGTTCTTC. It codes for CASSDSPGLAGGKYNEQFF.

A single count supports this clone. The chain uses TRBV29-1 and TRBJ2-3; 7 positions agree with TRBD2. Germline lookup yields CDR1 SQVTM and CDR2 ANQGSEA. Trimming at V came to 6 bases and at J to 0 bases, leaving 9 bases not matched to a gene. This CDR3 has 15 amino acids. Here the CDR3 DNA reads TGCAGCGTAGAGGGGAGGGAGAGTAGCACAGATACGCAGTATTTT. Translating it yields CSVEGRESSTDTQYF.

This chain links TRBV6-1 with TRBJ1-2; D ambiguous. The CDR3 length is 17 residues. The germline V gene encodes CDR1 MNHNS and CDR2 SASEGT. V shed 3 bases and J shed 8 bases, with 25 bases lying between them. The CDR3 sequence: CASSENPAPGPTRGYTF. The CDR3 bases are TGTGCCAGCAGTGAGAATCCGGCTCCGGGTCCAACGCGGGGCTACACCTTC.

Note on this clone: Other nucleotide sequences from this sample produce the same CDR3. The chain joins TRBV10-3 to TRBJ2-5; possibly TRBD1 or TRBD2 for D (5 bases each). The V gene lost 4 bases and the J gene lost 4 bases, with 10 bases spanning the gap. Per germline, CDR1 ENHRY and CDR2 SYGVKD. This CDR3 is built from 13 residues. DNA of the CDR3: TGTGCCATCAGTGGAGGGGCTGGAGAGACCCAGTACTTC. This sequence encodes CAISGGAGETQYF.

The rearrangement uses TRBV6-1 and TRBJ2-3, with D possibly called TRBD1 or TRBD2 (5 bases each). Trimming took off 9 bases at V and 2 bases at J, with 15 bases between the two ends. Germline V gives CDR1 MNHNS, CDR2 SASEGT. The CDR3 consists of 14 residues. CDR3 DNA sequence: TGTGCCAGTCTCCGGGACGGAACCACAGATACGCAGTATTTT. Translation: CASLRDGTTDTQYF.

The chain carries TRBV7-6 and TRBJ2-1; 9 nucleotides agree with TRBD1. V lost 1 base to trimming and J lost 6 bases; unmatched junction nucleotides: 7. This CDR3 has 16 amino acids. CDR1 is SGHVS and CDR2 is FNYEAQ in the germline V gene. The CDR3 protein is CASSLVSGQGSNEQFF. CDR3 nucleotide sequence: TGTGCCAGCAGCTTAGTCTCGGGACAGGGTTCCAATGAGCAGTTCTTC.

To note about this clone: Distinct nucleotide sequences in the sample also encode this CDR3. The rearrangement uses TRBV5-1 and TRBJ1-1; D is undetermined. CDR1 and CDR2 from the germline V gene are SGHRS and YFSETQ. The CDR3 contains 13 residues. With 0 bases removed from V and 1 base from J, the gap between germline ends came to 4 bases. CDR3 DNA sequence: TGCGCCAGCAGCTTGGGAGAGAACACTGAAGCTTTCTTT. Translating it yields CASSLGENTEAFF.